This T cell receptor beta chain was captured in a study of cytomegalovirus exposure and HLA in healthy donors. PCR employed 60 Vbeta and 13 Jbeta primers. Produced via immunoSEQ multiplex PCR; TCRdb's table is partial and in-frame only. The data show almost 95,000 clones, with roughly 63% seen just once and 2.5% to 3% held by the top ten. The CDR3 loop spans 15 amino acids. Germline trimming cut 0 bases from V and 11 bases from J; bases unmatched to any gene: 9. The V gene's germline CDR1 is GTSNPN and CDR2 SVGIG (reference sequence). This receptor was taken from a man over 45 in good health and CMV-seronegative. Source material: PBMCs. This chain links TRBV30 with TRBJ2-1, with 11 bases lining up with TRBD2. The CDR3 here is CAWSVGGTSGSQQFF. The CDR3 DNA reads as TGTGCCTGGAGTGTAGGAGGGACTAGCGGTTCGCAGCAGTTCTTC.